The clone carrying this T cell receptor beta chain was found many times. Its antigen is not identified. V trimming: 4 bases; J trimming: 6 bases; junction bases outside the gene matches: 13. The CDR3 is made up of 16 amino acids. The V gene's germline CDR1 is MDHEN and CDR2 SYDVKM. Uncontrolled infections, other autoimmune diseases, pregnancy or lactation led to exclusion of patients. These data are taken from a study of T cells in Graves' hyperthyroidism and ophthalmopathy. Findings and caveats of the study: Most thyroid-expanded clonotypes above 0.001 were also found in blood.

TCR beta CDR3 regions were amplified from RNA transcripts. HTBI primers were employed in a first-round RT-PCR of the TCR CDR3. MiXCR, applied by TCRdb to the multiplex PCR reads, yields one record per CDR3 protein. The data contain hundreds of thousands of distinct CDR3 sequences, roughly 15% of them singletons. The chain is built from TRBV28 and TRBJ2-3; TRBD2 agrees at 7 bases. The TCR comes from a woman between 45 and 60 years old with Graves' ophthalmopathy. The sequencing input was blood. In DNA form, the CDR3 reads TGTGCCAGCAGTTCCGAGCGGGATAAGGGACTTGATACGCAGTATTTT. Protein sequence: CASSSERDKGLDTQYF.